These 9 T cell receptor beta chains came from one sample sequenced in a study of blood T cell repertoires in COVID-19. Assay: immunoSEQ multiplex PCR; the TCRdb copy retains only in-frame clones and omits some. The data contain 400,000 or so clones, about 90% of them singletons. Sequencing input: peripheral blood. Receptors originate from a man aged 18-30 years with COVID-19, enrolled during active disease.

CDR3 region: CASSENSFEGYTF. The CDR3 nucleotides are TGTGCCAGCAGTGAAAACAGCTTTGAGGGCTACACCTTC. The chain links TRBV6-1 to TRBJ1-2, with D hard to call. V was pared by 2 bases and J by 8 bases, with 12 bases between. This CDR3 has 13 residues. Germline V gives CDR1 MNHNS, CDR2 SASEGT.

The chain carries TRBV6-6 and TRBJ2-2; tentative D call: TRBD2 (6 bases). The CDR3 is 16 amino acids. Germline CDR1 and CDR2: MNHNY and SVGAGI (reference sequence). Trimming took 9 bases from V and 4 from J, leaving 21 bases between them. The CDR3 nucleotides read TGTGCCAGTGGATTCCCTGGCGGGGTAGTCACCGGGGAGCTGTTTTTT. It codes for CASGFPGGVVTGELFF.

The table lists this clone with a count of one. This chain links TRBV6-6 with TRBJ1-4; D perhaps matches TRBD1 (6 bases). This CDR3 region has 15 residues. Germline values: CDR1 MNHNY, CDR2 SVGAGI (reference sequence). V was clipped by 5 bases and J by 0 bases, with 10 bases between them. CDR3 residues: CASSRRTATNEKLFF. The CDR3 nucleotides read TGTGCCAGCAGTAGAAGGACAGCAACTAATGAAAAACTGTTTTTT.

The V call is TRBV5-6, the J call TRBJ2-1, with D perhaps TRBD2 (6 bases). The length of the CDR3 is 13 residues. V was trimmed by 4 bases and J by 4 bases, leaving 9 bases between them. Germline V gene data show CDR1 as SGHDT and CDR2 as YYEEEE. The CDR3 nucleotides read TGTGCCAGCAGCGGAGGGGTTTACAATGAGCAGTTCTTC. Its translation: CASSGGVYNEQFF.

The V call is TRBV14, the J call TRBJ2-7; 7 nucleotides align to TRBD1. Germline V gene sequence: CDR1 SGHDN, CDR2 FVKESK. V was clipped by 5 bases and J by 6 bases; unmatched bases: 7. The CDR3 length is 13 residues. The CDR3 DNA follows: TGTGCCAGCAGCATTCGACAGGGAAGCGAGCAGTACTTC. This gives the protein CASSIRQGSEQYF.

The chain has TRBV6-2 or TRBV6-3 and TRBJ1-2, with D perhaps TRBD1 (6 bases). This CDR3 is 15 amino acids long. V lost 5 bases and J lost 4, with 17 bases in between. Looked up from germline, CDR1 is MNHEY and CDR2 is SVGEGT. The CDR3 DNA reads TGTGCCAGCAGTGGGACACCGACAGGACCCTATGGCTACACCTTC. This gives the protein CASSGTPTGPYGYTF.

The J gene is TRBJ1-4, the V gene TRBV15, with TRBD1 identical over 7 bases. CDR1 is LNHNV and CDR2 is YYDKDF in the germline V gene (reference sequence). This CDR3 is built from 14 residues. After removal of 5 bases from V and 8 bases from J, the junction contained 8 bases not matched to a gene. CDR3 residues: CATSSHRGMEKLFF. The CDR3 DNA sequence: TGTGCCACCAGCTCCCACAGGGGAATGGAAAAACTGTTTTTT.

J is TRBJ2-5 and V is TRBV7-8; tentatively, D is TRBD2 (6 bases). Germline V lookup: CDR1 SGHVS, CDR2 FQNEAQ. Trimming removed 1 base at V and 2 bases at J, with 8 bases between. The CDR3 has 14 residues. CDR3: CASSLVLAQETQYF. The CDR3 DNA reads as TGTGCCAGCAGCTTAGTACTAGCACAAGAGACCCAGTACTTC.

This rearrangement joins TRBV3-1 (or the pseudogene TRBV3-2) to TRBJ1-5; D is perhaps TRBD1 (5 bases). The CDR3 loop spans 14 amino acids. V was trimmed by 6 bases and J by 6 bases, leaving 15 bases between them. Germline V gives CDR1 LGHDT, CDR2 YNNKEL (reference sequence). This chain's CDR3 is CASSQGQGSQPQHF. CDR3 sequence (DNA): TGTGCCAGCAGTCAGGGCCAGGGTAGTCAGCCCCAGCATTTT.